This TCR beta chain emerged from a study of cytomegalovirus exposure and HLA in healthy donors. Study results and limitations: Overall, roughly 150 TCR beta chains were annotated as cytomegalovirus-associated.

The donors were members of the approximately 130-subject validation cohort (separate from the approximately 670-subject first cohort). Of note for this clone: Its cognate antigen is unknown.

Germline CDR1 GTSNPN, CDR2 SVGIG (reference sequence). The CDR3 has 17 amino acids. V trimming: 2 bases; J trimming: 2 bases; junction bases outside the gene matches: 11. Generated by immunoSEQ multiplex PCR, the TCRdb table keeps only in-frame clones and is missing some. The sample shows a few hundred thousand clones, 80% to 90% of them seen only once. The material sequenced was PBMCs. J is TRBJ2-3 and V is TRBV30; TRBD2 agrees at 9 bases. This receptor was identified in a woman younger than 35 in good health and CMV-seronegative. The CDR3 DNA follows: TGTGCCTGGAGTCTCCCTTCCGGCGGGAGGGTCACAGATACGCAGTATTTT. It yields the protein CAWSLPSGGRVTDTQYF.